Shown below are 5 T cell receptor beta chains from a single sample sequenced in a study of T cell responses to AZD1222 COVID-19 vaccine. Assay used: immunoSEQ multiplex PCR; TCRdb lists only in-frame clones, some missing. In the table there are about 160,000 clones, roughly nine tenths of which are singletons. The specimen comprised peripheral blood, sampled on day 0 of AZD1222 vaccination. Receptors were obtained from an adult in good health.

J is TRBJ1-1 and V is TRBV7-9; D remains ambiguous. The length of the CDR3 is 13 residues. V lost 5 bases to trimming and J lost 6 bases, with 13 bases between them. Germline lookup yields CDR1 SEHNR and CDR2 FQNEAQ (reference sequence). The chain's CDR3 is CASSLGVRAEAFF. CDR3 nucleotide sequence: TGTGCCAGCAGCCTCGGGGTGAGGGCTGAAGCTTTCTTT.

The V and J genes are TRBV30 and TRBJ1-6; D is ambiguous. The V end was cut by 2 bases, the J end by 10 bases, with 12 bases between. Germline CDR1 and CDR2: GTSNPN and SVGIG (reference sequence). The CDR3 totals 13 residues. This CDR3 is CAWSPERTSPLHF. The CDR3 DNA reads TGTGCCTGGAGTCCAGAAAGGACCTCACCCCTCCACTTT.

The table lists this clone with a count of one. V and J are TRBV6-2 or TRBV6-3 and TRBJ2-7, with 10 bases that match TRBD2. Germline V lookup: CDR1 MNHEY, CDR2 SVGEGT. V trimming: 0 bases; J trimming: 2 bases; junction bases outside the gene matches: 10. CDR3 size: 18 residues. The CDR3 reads CASSYSEPTSGATYEQYF. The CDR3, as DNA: TGTGCCAGCAGTTACTCGGAGCCCACTAGCGGGGCCACCTACGAGCAGTACTTC.

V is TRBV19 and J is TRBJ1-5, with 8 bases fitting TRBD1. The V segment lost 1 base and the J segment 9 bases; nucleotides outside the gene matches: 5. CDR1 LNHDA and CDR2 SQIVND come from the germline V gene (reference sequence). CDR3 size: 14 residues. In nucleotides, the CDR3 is TGTGCCAGTAGTATAGGAACAGGGGGTTGGCCCCAGCATTTT. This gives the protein CASSIGTGGWPQHF.

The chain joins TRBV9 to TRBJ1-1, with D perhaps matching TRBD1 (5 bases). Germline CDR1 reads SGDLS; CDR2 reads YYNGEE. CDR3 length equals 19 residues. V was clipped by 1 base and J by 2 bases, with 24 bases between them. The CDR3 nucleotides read TGTGCCAGCAGCGTATCTTGGCATCCCGGGGCCCAACTTAACACTGAAGCTTTCTTT. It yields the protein CASSVSWHPGAQLNTEAFF.